This T cell receptor beta chain came from a study of T-cell memory formation after mild COVID-19 (dated by TCRdb to the early 2020s). Study-level background: TCR sequence clusters from the two donors were largely donor specific. The cohort was made up of two young adult volunteers, one female and one male, who were previously healthy. Longitudinal TCRalpha and TCRbeta repertoire sequencing tracked T-cell clones expanding and contracting after mild COVID-19 in a couple of donors. General conclusions and limits of the study: Whether the second-wave clones peaking on day 37 were SARS-CoV-2 specific was not confirmed. Only a couple of mild cases were covered in the study, and larger cohorts including severe cases with pre-infection samples were considered necessary. Contracting CD4+ clones were found mainly in CM and EM memory subsets, while CD8+ clones were enriched in EMRA. Some responding clones were detected in pre-infection memory, which suggested that pre-existing cross-reactive memory T cells had joined the SARS-CoV-2 response. From day 15 to 85, contracting clones showed balanced CD4/CD8 phenotypes, whereas a second wave of clones that expanded from day 15 to 37 leaned towards CD4+.

For sequencing, an Illumina NovaSeq 6000 was employed. cDNA libraries for TCRalpha and TCRbeta were prepared by 5'RACE using constant-segment primers, with sample barcodes and unique molecular identifiers added. Trizol reagent was used to extract RNA from every sample. Amplification of the libraries took two PCR steps, and the second step added a second sample barcode plus Illumina TruSeq adapters. Libraries were sequenced on an Illumina NovaSeq with 2 x 150 bp paired-end reads. From the authors' description of their analysis: Demultiplexing of reads and collapsing into UMI-guided consensus sequences were performed with migec v1.2.7. Using mixcr v2.1.11, UMI consensuses were aligned to TRA and TRB V and J templates and then assembled into clonotypes. A clonotype was counted as expanded or contracted only when both edgeR and NoisET called the clonotype significant, with the noise models trained on biological replicates. For edgeR calls, the thresholds were a false discovery rate-adjusted p below 0.01 and a log2 fold-change of 1. As an exploratory analysis of dynamics, max-normalized trajectories of the 1000 most abundant clonotypes were examined by PCA with hierarchical clustering. Each responding clone was given a CD4 or CD8 phenotype based on the CD4+ and CD8+ repertoires, which had been sequenced separately. TCRdb itself trimmed the public reads at Q25 with fastp, ran MiXCR and retained productive beta chains. Duplicate CDR3 protein sequences are folded into a single record with the most common DNA and genes. The V and J calls, along with clone size, are taken from TCRdb and not from the paper's own processing. The sample has a few hundred thousand distinct CDR3 sequences on record, approximately 27% of them singletons. The ten most abundant clones make up less than 15% of the sample.

PBMCs were isolated by Ficoll-Paque density gradient centrifugation. Comment on this clonotype: No antigen is known for it. The input lacks base qualities; no much larger clone sits a single base away.

According to the germline V gene, CDR1 reads SGHAT and CDR2 reads FQNNGV. The CDR3 contains 13 residues, cysteine and phenylalanine counted. The retained sequence is limited to the CDR3, 39 bases, with the frame set at the first base. Between the V and J ends, shortened by 9 bases and 0 bases respectively, the junction contains 11 bases. The V and J genes are TRBV11-2 and TRBJ1-1; the D gene is unclear. The source material was PBMCs or a T cell subset sorted from them (not recorded which). The source of this sequence is an adult woman who had mild COVID-19 (a few samples of this study predate the infection). The sample titles of this study are shuffled in the database, so cell type and time point are left out; the donor was told from shared clones. The nucleotide sequence reads TGTGCCAGAAGGTTTCCGGTGAACACTGAAGCTTTCTTT. Protein translation: CARRFPVNTEAFF.